The 20 T cell receptor beta chains reported below all come from one sample, sequenced in a study of CXCR3-negative and CXCR3-positive naive CD8 T cells. TRB cDNA libraries were made by UMI-labeled 5' RACE. From its re-call of the 5' RACE reads, TCRdb lists each CDR3 protein once, without DNA. With about 57,000 distinct CDR3 sequences in the sample, the ten largest clones hold around 22%. Sequencing was performed on memory CD8+ T cells from blood. Receptors were obtained from a human donor in good health. Some clones in this sample may be carry-over from other donors' samples.

V is TRBV28 and J is TRBJ2-7; TCRdb's assignment of TRBD1 cannot be checked, as there is no DNA. Germline V lookup: CDR1 MDHEN, CDR2 SYDVKM. The CDR3 runs to 15 residues. The chain's CDR3 is CASSRINRGLDEQYF.

V and J are TRBV18 and TRBJ2-3; lacking DNA, the TRBD1 call made by TCRdb goes unchecked. CDR1 is KGHSH and CDR2 is LQKENI in the germline V gene. There are 16 residues in the CDR3. Here the CDR3 reads CASSPDRQGREDTQYF.

The V call is TRBV10-2, the J call TRBJ2-1. Germline CDR1 reads WSHSY; CDR2 reads SAAADI. The CDR3 covers 11 residues. CDR3 in amino acids: CASSESDEQFF.

The rearrangement uses TRBV7-2 and TRBJ1-6; TCRdb picks TRBD1, but there is no DNA to check that call. Germline-derived CDR1 and CDR2 are SGHTA and FQGNSA. The CDR3 loop spans 18 amino acids. The chain's CDR3 is CASTHQLTGTNYNSPLHF.

The chain links TRBV5-4 to TRBJ2-2; with no DNA, the TCRdb D assignment of TRBD1 cannot be verified. Germline V CDR1 and CDR2: SGHNT, YYREEE (reference sequence). This CDR3 comprises 16 residues. The CDR3 region is CASSSVDLSVSGELFF.

The chain employs TRBV7-3 and TRBJ2-1; the D call from TCRdb, TRBD2, cannot be confirmed without DNA. Per the germline V gene, CDR1 is SGHTA and CDR2 is FQGTGA. This CDR3 contains 16 residues. This chain's CDR3 is CASSLEASGGYNEQFF.

The V call is TRBV7-6, the J call TRBJ2-7; TCRdb picks TRBD1, but there is no DNA to check that call. This CDR3 has 16 amino acids. Germline V CDR1 and CDR2: SGHVS, FNYEAQ. The CDR3 sequence is CASSLAQGASIYEQYF.

This chain links TRBV20-1 with TRBJ1-1; TCRdb reports TRBD1, a call that lacks DNA to check it against. In germline, CDR1 is DFQATT, CDR2 SNEGSKA (reference sequence). This CDR3 is built from 11 residues. CDR3 in amino acids: CSGGQGTEAFF.

The V gene is TRBV12-3 or TRBV12-4, the J gene TRBJ1-5; TCRdb gives TRBD1 as the D gene, but with no DNA this cannot be confirmed. This CDR3 spans 14 amino acids. CDR3 amino acids: CASSQGKFNQPQHF.

This chain joins TRBV6-2 or TRBV6-3 and TRBJ1-1; without DNA, the TCRdb call of TRBD1 cannot be checked. CDR3 length equals 12 residues. CDR1 is MNHEY, CDR2 SVGEGT, per germline. The CDR3: CASNQGSTEAFF.

The CDR3: CASSVVGLINYGYTF. The V call is TRBV5-6, the J call TRBJ1-2. Germline V gene lookup returns CDR1 SGHDT and CDR2 YYEEEE. The CDR3 contains 15 residues.

This chain connects TRBV7-2 to TRBJ2-7; TCRdb lists TRBD2, though no DNA is available to test this call. CDR1 SGHTA and CDR2 FQGNSA come from the germline V gene. The CDR3 has 16 amino acids. CDR3 region: CASSLGTGLAIYEQYF.

The rearrangement uses TRBV4-1 and TRBJ1-6. CDR1 and CDR2 from the germline V gene are MGHRA and YSYEKL. The CDR3 consists of 14 residues. The chain's CDR3 is CASSQDSESSPLHF.

This chain joins TRBV11-2 and TRBJ2-1; the D call of TRBD1 rests on TCRdb alone, since no DNA is present to check it. The CDR3 is 16 residues long. Germline CDR1 reads SGHAT; CDR2 reads FQNNGV. CDR3 sequence reads: CASSLSTGNRYNEQFF.

The V call is TRBV7-8, the J call TRBJ1-2; the D call of TRBD1 rests on TCRdb alone, since no DNA is present to check it. The CDR3 spans 17 residues. Per the germline V gene, CDR1 is SGHVS and CDR2 is FQNEAQ. CDR3 sequence: CASSLVRTGGFNYGYTF.

This rearrangement joins TRBV28 to TRBJ1-1. This CDR3 contains 12 residues. In germline, CDR1 is MDHEN, CDR2 SYDVKM. The CDR3 here is CASSLVNTEAFF.

The CDR3 sequence is CSVYGEEAEAFF. The chain is built from TRBV29-1 and TRBJ1-1. Looked up from germline, CDR1 is SQVTM and CDR2 is ANQGSEA. The CDR3 consists of 12 residues.

This chain links TRBV29-1 with TRBJ1-2; TCRdb reports TRBD1, a call that lacks DNA to check it against. CDR1 is SQVTM and CDR2 is ANQGSEA in the germline V gene. The CDR3 covers 13 residues. The CDR3 sequence is CSVDQGGRYGYTF.

The chain employs TRBV12-3 or TRBV12-4 and TRBJ2-1; with no DNA, the TCRdb D assignment of TRBD2 cannot be verified. The CDR3 is 16 residues long. The CDR3 protein is CASSQSSGRARNEQFF.

J is TRBJ2-7 and V is TRBV7-9; TCRdb's D call, TRBD2, is unchecked because there is no DNA. The CDR3 contains 13 residues. CDR1 is SEHNR and CDR2 is FQNEAQ in the germline V gene (reference sequence). The CDR3 here is CASSFGGDYEQYF.